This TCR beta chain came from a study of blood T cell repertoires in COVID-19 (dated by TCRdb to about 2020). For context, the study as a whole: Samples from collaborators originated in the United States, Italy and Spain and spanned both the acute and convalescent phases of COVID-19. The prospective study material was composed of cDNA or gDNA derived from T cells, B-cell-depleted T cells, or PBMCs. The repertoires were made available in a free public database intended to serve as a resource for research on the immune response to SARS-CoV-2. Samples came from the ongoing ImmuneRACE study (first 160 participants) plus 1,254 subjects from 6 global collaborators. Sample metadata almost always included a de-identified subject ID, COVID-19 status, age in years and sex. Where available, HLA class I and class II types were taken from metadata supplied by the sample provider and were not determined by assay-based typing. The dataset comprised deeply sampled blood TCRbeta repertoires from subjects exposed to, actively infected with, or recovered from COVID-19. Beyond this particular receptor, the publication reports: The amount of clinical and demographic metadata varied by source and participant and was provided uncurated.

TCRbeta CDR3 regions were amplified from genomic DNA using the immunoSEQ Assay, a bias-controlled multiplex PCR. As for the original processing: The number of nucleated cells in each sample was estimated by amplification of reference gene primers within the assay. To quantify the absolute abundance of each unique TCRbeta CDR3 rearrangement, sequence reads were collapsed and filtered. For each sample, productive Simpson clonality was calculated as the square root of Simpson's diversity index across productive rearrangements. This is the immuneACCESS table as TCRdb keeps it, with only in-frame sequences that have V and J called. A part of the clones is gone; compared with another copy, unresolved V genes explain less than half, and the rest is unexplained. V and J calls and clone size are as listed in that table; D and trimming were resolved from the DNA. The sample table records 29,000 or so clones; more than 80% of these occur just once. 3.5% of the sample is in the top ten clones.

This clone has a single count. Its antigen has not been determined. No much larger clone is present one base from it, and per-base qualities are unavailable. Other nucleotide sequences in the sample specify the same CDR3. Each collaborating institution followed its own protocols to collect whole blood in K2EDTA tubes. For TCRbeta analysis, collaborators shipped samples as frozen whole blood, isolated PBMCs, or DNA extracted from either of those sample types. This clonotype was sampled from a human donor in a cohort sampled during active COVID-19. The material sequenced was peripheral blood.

The DNA is as follows: TGTGCCAGCAGCTATCGACAGGGACGAGGAGAGACCCAGTACTTC. Translated, this is CASSYRQGRGETQYF. The chain couples TRBV6-2 or TRBV6-3 to TRBJ2-5; TRBD1 aligns with 7 central bases. From the cysteine through the phenylalanine, the CDR3 covers 15 amino acids. Only CDR3 DNA remains: 45 bases, in frame from the first base. CDR1 is given as MNHEY and CDR2 as SVGEGT, both from the germline V gene. The germline V and J ends show losses of 6 bases and 4 bases respectively, and no gene match explains 11 bases of the junction.